This TCR beta chain appears in the sequencing data of a study of graft-versus-host responses after intestinal transplantation. Background on the study: Transplant types were multivisceral, liver-intestinal, or isolated intestinal. The study gave all recipients anti-thymocyte globulin induction, then tacrolimus and steroids for about 3 years.

Sequenced by immunoSEQ multiplex PCR; TCRdb stores in-frame clones only, minus some. The repertoire holds around 9,000 clones, approximately 81% seen once, with roughly a quarter in the top ten. Regarding this clone: Its antigen is as yet unknown.

Graft tissue processing released intraepithelial and lamina propria lymphocytes. Study observations and caveats: Marrow from the recipient contained GvH clones, some of which had appeared first in ileum or blood. The presence of high graft-versus-host to host-versus-graft clonal ratios in allografts characterized patients with graft-donor T cell macrochimerism.

This TCR was sampled from a human patient who received an intestinal transplant, so some T cells may come from the graft donor. Sequences were derived from ileum tissue, sampled approximately 530 days after intestinal transplant.

Here the CDR3 reads CASGRTTGANEKLFF. CDR3 nucleotide sequence: TGTGCCAGCGGTAGGACGACGGGAGCTAATGAAAAACTGTTTTTT. This chain joins TRBV7-9 and TRBJ1-4; no definite D call. CDR3 size: 15 residues. The germline V gene encodes CDR1 SEHNR and CDR2 FQNEAQ (reference sequence). V lost 8 bases and J lost 3, with 16 bases in between.